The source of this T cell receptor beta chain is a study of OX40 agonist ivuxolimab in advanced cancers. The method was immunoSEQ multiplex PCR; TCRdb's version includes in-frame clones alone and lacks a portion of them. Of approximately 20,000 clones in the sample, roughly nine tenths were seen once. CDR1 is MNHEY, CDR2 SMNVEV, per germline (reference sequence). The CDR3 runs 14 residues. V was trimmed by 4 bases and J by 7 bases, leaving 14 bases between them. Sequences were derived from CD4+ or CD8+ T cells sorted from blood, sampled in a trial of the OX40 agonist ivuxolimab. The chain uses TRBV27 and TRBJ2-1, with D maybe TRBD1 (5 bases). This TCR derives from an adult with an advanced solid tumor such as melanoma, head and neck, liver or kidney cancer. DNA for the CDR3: TGTGCCAGCAGTTGGGGCGACACAGCTAATGAGCAGTTCTTC. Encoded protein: CASSWGDTANEQFF.